This TCR beta chain was identified in a study of blood T cell repertoires in COVID-19. Overall study: Spain, Italy and the United States supplied samples that represented acute and convalescent COVID-19.

CDR3 length equals 18 residues. Germline trimming cut 2 bases from V and 4 bases from J; bases unmatched to any gene: 15. The germline V gene has CDR1 LGHNA and CDR2 YNFKEQ. In the authors' methods: The authors estimated nucleated cell counts from reference gene primer amplification. Using immunoSEQ multiplex PCR, the repertoire was profiled, and TCRdb retains in-frame clones only, with some absent. V, J and clone size derive from that table, while D and trimming were established from the DNA sequence. The sample records about 150,000 clones, about 73% being singletons. The receptor's source is an elderly man with acute or convalescent COVID-19. What was sequenced was peripheral blood. The V and J genes are TRBV4-2 and TRBJ2-5, with TRBD2 identical over 8 bases. CDR3 coding DNA: TGTGCCAGCAGCCAACCAAAGGGAGCGGGGGATGAAGGAGAGACCCAGTACTTC. Its translation: CASSQPKGAGDEGETQYF.